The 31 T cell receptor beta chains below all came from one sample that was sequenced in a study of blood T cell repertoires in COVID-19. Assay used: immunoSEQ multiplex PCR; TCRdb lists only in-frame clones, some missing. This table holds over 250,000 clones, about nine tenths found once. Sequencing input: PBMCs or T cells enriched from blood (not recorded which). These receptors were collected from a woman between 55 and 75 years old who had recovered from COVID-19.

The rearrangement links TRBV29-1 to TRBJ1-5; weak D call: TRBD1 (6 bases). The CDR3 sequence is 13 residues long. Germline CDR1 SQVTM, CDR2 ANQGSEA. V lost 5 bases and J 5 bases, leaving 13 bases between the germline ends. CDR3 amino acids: CSVSTGLDQPQHF. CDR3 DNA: TGCAGCGTTTCTACAGGGTTGGATCAGCCCCAGCATTTT. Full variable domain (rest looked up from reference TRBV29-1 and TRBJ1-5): SAVISQKPSRDICQRGTSLTIQCQVDSQVTMMFWYRQQPGQSLTLIATANQGSEATYESGFVIDKFPISRPNLTFSTLTVSNMSPEDSSIYLCSVSTGLDQPQHFGDGTRLSIL.

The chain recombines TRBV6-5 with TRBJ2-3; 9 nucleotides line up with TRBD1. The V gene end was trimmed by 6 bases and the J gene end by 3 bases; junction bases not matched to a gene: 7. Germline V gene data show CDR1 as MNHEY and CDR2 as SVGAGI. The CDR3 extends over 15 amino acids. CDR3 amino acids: CASRAGTGPTDTQYF. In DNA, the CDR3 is TGTGCCAGCAGAGCCGGGACAGGGCCTACAGATACGCAGTATTTT.

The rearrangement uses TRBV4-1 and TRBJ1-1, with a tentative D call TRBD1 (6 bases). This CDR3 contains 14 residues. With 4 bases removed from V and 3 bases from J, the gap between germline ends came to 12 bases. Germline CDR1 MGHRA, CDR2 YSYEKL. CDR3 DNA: TGCGCCAGCAGCCTTCAGGGGCGGGACACTGAAGCTTTCTTT. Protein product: CASSLQGRDTEAFF.

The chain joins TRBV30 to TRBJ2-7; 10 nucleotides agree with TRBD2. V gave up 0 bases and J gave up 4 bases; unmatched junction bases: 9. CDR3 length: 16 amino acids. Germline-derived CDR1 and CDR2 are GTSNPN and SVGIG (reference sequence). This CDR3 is CAWSVGERGGRYEQYF. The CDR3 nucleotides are TGTGCCTGGAGTGTAGGGGAGCGGGGGGGCAGGTACGAGCAGTACTTC.

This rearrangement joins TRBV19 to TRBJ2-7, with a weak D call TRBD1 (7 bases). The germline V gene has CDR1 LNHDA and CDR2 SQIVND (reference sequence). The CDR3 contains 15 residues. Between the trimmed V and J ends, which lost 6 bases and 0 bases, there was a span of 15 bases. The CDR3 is CASRQGRTGSYEQYF. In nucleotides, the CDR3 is TGTGCCAGTAGGCAGGGGAGGACAGGCTCCTACGAGCAGTACTTC.

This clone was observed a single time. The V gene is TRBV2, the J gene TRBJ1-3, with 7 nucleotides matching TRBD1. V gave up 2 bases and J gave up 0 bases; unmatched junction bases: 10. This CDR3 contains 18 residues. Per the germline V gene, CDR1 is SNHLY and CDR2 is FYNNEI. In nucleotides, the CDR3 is TGTGCCAGCAGTGAAAGGGGGCGAAGGAGTTCCTCTGGAAACACCATATATTTT. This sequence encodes CASSERGRRSSSGNTIYF. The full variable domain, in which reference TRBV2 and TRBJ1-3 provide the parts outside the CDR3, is EPEVTQTPSHQVTQMGQEVILRCVPISNHLYFYWYRQILGQKVEFLVSFYNNEISEKSEIFDDQFSVERPDGSNFTLKIRSTKLEDSAMYFCASSERGRRSSSGNTIYFGEGSWLTVV.

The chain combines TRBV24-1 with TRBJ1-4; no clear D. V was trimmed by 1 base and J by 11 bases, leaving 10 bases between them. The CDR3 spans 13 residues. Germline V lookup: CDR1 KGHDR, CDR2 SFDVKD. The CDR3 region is CATSDFPGGKLFF. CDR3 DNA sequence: TGTGCCACCAGTGATTTTCCGGGTGGGAAACTGTTTTTT.

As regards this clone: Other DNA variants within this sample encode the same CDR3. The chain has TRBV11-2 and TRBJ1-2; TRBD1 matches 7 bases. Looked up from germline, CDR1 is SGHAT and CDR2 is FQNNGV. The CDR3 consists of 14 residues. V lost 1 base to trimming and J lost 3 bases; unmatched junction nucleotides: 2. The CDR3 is CASSLGQGDYGYTF. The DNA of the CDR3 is TGTGCCAGCAGCTTAGGGCAGGGGGACTATGGCTACACCTTC.

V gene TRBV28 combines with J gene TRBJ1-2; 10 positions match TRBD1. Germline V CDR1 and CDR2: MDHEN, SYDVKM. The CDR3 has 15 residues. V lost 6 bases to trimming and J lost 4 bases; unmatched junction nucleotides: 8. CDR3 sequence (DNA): TGTGCCAGCAGCCCCTCGGACAGGGGGTTCTATGGCTACACCTTC. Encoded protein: CASSPSDRGFYGYTF.

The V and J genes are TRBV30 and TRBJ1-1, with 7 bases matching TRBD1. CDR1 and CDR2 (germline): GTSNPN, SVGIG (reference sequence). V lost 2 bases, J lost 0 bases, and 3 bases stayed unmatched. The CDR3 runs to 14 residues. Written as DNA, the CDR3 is TGTGCCTGGAGTCACAGGGGCTTGAACACTGAAGCTTTCTTT. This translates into CAWSHRGLNTEAFF. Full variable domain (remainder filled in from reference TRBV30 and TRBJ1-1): SQTIHQWPATLVQPVGSPLSLECTVEGTSNPNLYWYRQAAGRGLQLLFYSVGIGQISSEVPQNLSASRPQDRQFILSSKKLLLSDSGFYLCAWSHRGLNTEAFFGQGTRLTVV.

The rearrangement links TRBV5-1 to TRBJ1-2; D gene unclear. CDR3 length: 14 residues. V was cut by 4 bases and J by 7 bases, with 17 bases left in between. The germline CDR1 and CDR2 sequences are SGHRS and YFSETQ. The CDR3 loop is CASSPTGMRLGYTF. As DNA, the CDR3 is TGCGCCAGCAGCCCGACCGGGATGCGTCTTGGCTACACCTTC.

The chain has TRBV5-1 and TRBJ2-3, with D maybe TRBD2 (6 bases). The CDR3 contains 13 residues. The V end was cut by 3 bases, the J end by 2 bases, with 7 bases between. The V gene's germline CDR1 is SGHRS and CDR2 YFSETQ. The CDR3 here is CASSSDYTDTQYF. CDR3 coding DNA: TGCGCCAGCAGCTCGGACTACACAGATACGCAGTATTTT. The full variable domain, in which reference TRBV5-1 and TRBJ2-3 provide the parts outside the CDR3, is KAGVTQTPRYLIKTRGQQVTLSCSPISGHRSVSWYQQTPGQGLQFLFEYFSETQRNKGNFPGRFSGRQFSNSRSEMNVSTLELGDSALYLCASSSDYTDTQYFGPGTRLTVL.

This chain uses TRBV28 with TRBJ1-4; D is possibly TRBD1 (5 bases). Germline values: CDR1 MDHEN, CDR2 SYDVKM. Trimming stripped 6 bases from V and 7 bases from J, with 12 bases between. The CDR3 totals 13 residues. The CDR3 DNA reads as TGTGCCAGCAGCTCAGGGAGGGTTGAAAAACTGTTTTTT. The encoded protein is CASSSGRVEKLFF.

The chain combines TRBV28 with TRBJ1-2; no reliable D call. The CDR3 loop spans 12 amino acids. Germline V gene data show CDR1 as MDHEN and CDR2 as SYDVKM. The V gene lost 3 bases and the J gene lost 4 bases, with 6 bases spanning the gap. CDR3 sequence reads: CASSFRSYGYTF. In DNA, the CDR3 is TGTGCCAGCAGTTTTAGGAGCTATGGCTACACCTTC.

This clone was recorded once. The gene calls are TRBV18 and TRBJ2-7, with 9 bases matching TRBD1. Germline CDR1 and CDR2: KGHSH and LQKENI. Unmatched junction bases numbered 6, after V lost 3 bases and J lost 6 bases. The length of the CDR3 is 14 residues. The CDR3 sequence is CASSPGTGFLEQYF. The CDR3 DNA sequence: TGTGCCAGCTCACCCGGGACAGGGTTTCTCGAGCAGTACTTC.

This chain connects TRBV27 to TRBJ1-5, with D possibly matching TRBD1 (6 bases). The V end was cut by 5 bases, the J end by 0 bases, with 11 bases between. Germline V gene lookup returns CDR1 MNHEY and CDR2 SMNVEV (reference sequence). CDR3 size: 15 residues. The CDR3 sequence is CASSPDSHSNQPQHF. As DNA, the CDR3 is TGTGCCAGCAGTCCGGACAGCCATAGCAATCAGCCCCAGCATTTT.

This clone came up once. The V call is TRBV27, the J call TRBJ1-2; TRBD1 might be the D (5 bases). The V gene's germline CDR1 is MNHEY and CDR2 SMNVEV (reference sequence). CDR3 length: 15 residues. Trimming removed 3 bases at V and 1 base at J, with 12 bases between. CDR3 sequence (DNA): TGTGCCAGCAGTTTTCAAGGGGTTGGTAACTATGGCTACACCTTC. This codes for CASSFQGVGNYGYTF.

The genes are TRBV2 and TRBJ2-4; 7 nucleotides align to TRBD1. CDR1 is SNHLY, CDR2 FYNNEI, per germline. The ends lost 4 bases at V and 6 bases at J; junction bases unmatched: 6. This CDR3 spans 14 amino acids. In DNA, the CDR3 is TGTGCCAGCAGTGGACAGGGTATGAGAAACATTCAGTACTTC. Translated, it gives CASSGQGMRNIQYF.

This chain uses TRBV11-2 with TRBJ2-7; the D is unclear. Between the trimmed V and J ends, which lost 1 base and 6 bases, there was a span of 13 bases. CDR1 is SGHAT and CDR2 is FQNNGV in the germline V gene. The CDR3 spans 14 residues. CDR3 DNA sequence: TGTGCCAGCAGCTTAGGGCTAGGATTTATCGAGCAGTACTTC. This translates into CASSLGLGFIEQYF.

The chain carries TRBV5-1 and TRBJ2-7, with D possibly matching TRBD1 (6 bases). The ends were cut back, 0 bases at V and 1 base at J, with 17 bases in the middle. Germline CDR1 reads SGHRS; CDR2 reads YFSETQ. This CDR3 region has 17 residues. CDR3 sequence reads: CASSLATLGRGSYEQYF. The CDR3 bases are TGCGCCAGCAGCTTGGCCACCTTAGGTAGGGGGTCCTACGAGCAGTACTTC.

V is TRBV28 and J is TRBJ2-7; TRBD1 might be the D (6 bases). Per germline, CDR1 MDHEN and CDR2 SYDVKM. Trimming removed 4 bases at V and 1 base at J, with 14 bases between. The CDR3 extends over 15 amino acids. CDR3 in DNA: TGTGCCAGCAGTTCCGACCCCCAGGGGTCCTACGAGCAGTACTTC. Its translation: CASSSDPQGSYEQYF.

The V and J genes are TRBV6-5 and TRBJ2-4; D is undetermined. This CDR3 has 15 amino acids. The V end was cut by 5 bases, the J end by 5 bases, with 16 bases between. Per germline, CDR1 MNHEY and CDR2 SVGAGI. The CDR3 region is CASSHYFGAQNIQYF. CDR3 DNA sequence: TGTGCCAGCAGTCACTACTTTGGAGCGCAAAACATTCAGTACTTC.

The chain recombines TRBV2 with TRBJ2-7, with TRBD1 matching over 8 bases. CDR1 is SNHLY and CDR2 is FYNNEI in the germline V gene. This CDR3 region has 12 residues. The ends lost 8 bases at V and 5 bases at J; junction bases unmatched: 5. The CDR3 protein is CASRGQGHEQYF. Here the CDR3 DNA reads TGTGCCAGCCGTGGACAGGGCCACGAGCAGTACTTC.

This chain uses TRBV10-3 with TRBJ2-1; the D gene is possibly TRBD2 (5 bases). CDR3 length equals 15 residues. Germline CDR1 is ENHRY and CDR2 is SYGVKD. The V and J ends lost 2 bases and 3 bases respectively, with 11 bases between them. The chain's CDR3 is CAISEAGGDYNEQFF. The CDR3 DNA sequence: TGTGCCATCAGTGAGGCGGGTGGTGACTACAATGAGCAGTTCTTC.

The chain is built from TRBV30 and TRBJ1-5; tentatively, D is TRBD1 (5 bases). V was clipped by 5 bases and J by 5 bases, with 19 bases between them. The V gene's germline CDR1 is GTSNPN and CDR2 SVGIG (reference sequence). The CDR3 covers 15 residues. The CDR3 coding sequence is TGTGCCTGGGGGAACCCAAGACAGCTTTATCAGCCCCAGCATTTT. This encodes CAWGNPRQLYQPQHF. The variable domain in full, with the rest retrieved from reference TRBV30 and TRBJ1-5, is SQTIHQWPATLVQPVGSPLSLECTVEGTSNPNLYWYRQAAGRGLQLLFYSVGIGQISSEVPQNLSASRPQDRQFILSSKKLLLSDSGFYLCAWGNPRQLYQPQHFGDGTRLSIL.

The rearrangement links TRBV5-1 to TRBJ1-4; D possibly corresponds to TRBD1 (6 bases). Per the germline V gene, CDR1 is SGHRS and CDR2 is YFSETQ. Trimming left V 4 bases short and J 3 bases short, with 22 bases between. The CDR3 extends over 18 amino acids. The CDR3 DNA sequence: TGCGCCAGCAGCGTCCAGGGGCCTGGGAACGGTGCTAATGAAAAACTGTTTTTT. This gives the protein CASSVQGPGNGANEKLFF.

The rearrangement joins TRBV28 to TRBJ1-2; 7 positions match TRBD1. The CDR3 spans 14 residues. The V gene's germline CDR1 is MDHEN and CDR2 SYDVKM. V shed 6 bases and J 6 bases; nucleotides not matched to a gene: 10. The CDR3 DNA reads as TGTGCCAGCAGGTCAAACCAGGGGGGAAATGGCTACACCTTC. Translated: CASRSNQGGNGYTF.

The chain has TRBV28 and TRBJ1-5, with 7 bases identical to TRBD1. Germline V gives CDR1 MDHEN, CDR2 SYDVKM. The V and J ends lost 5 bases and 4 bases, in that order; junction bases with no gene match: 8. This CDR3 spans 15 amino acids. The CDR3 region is CASSISQGTNQPQHF. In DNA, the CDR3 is TGTGCCAGCAGTATCTCACAGGGGACGAATCAGCCCCAGCATTTT. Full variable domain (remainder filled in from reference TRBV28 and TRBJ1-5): DVKVTQSSRYLVKRTGEKVFLECVQDMDHENMFWYRQDPGLGLRLIYFSYDVKMKEKGDIPEGYSVSREKKERFSLILESASTNQTSMYLCASSISQGTNQPQHFGDGTRLSIL.

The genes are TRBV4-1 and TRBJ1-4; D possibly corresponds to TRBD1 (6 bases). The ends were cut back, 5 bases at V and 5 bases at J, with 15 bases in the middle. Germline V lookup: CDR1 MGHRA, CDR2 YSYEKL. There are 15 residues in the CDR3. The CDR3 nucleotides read TGCGCCAGCAGCACCCAGGGGATCGTGAATGAAAAACTGTTTTTT. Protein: CASSTQGIVNEKLFF.

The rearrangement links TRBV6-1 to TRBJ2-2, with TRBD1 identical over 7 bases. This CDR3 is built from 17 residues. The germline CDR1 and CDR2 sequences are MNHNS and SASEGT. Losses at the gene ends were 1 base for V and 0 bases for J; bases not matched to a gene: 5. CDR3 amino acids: CASSEVGGTANTGELFF. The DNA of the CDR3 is TGTGCCAGCAGTGAAGTAGGTGGGACAGCGAACACCGGGGAGCTGTTTTTT.

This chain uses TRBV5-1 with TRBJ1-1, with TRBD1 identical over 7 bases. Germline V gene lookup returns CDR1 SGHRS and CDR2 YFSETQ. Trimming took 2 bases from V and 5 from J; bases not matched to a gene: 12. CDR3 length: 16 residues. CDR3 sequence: CASSFRTGQPETEAFF. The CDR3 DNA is TGCGCCAGCAGCTTCAGGACGGGACAGCCGGAGACTGAAGCTTTCTTT.